This entry features one T cell receptor (beta chain) sequence. This record belongs to a study of blood T cell repertoires in COVID-19. About the research overall: Some COVID-19 samples were acute and others convalescent; all came from the United States, Italy and Spain. PBMCs, B-cell-depleted T cells, or T cells were the source of the cDNA or gDNA that made up the material.

The CDR3 is made up of 14 amino acids. V lost 6 bases to trimming and J lost 3 bases, with 14 bases between them. The germline V gene has CDR1 MDHEN and CDR2 SYDVKM. Per the authors' pipeline: Scientists estimated how many nucleated cells there were by amplifying reference gene primers. Clones were read by immunoSEQ multiplex PCR, and TCRdb kept only the in-frame ones, dropping some. For V, J and clone size, that table is used; D and trimming come from the DNA. The profile shows 50,000 or so clones, over 85% of them singletons. This chain joins TRBV28 and TRBJ1-1; perhaps TRBD1 as D (5 bases). Specimen: peripheral blood. This receptor was obtained from a human donor in a cohort sampled during active COVID-19. The CDR3 here is CASRQGGGDTEAFF. For the CDR3, the DNA is TGTGCCAGCAGGCAGGGAGGAGGAGACACTGAAGCTTTCTTT.